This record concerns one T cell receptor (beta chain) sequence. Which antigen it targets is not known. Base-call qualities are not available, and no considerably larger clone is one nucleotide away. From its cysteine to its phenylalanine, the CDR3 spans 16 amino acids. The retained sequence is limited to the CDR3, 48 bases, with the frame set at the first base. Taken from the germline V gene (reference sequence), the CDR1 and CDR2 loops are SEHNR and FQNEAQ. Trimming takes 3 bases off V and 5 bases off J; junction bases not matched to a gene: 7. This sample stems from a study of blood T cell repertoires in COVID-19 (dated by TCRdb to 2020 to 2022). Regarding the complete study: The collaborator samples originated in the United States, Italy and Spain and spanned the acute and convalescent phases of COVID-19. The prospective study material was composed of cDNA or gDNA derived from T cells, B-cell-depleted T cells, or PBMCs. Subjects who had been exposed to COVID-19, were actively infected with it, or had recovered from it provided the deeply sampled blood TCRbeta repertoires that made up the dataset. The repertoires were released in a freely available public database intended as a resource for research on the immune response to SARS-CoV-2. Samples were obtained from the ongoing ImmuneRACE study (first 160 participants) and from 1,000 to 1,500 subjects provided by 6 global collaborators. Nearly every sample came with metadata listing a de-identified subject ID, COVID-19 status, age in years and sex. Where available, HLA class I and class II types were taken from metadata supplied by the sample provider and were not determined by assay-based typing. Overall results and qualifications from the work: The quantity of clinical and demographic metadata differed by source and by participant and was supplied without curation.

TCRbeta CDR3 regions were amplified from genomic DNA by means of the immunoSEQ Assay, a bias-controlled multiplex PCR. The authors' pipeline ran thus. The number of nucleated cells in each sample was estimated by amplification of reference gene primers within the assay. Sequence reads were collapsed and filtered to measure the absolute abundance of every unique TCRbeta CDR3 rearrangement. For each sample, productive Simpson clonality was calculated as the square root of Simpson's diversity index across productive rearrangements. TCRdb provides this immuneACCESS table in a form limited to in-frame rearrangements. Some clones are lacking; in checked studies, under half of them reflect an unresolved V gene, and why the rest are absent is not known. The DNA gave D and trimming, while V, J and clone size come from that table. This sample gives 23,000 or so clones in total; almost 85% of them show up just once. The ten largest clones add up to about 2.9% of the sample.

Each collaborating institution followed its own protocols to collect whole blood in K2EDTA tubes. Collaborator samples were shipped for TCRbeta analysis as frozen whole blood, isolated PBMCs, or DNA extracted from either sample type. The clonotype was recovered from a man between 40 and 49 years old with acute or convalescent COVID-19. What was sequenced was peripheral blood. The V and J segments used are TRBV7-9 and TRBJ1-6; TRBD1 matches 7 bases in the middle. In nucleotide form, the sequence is TGTGCCAGCAGCTTCGGGACAGATCGAAATAATTCACCCCTCCACTTT. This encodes CASSFGTDRNNSPLHF. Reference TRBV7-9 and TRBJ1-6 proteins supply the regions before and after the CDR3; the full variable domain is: DTGVSQNPRHKITKRGQNVTFRCDPISEHNRLYWYRQTLGQGPEFLTYFQNEAQLEKSRLLSDRFSAERPKGSFSTLEIQRTEQGDSAMYLCASSFGTDRNNSPLHFGNGTRLTVT.